This T cell receptor beta chain derives from a study of response to subunit inactivated influenza vaccine. The study's findings and limits: The study's authors posited that every seasonal influenza vaccination enlists few new T cells.

On this clonotype itself: As yet, its antigen is unknown.

Germline V gene sequence: CDR1 MNHEY, CDR2 SVGEGT. Trimming removed 6 bases from V and 4 bases from J; junction bases left unmatched: 11. The CDR3 spans 15 residues. TCRdb called the RT-PCR reads again in MiXCR, with one record for every CDR3 protein. Of around 500,000 distinct CDR3 sequences detected, approximately 11% appear once; the ten largest clones hold 9.5% to 15%. The sequences come from PBMCs from blood, collected roughly 6 weeks after vaccination. The receptor's source is a man aged 50 to 59 who received an inactivated influenza vaccine. The V gene is TRBV6-2 or TRBV6-3, the J gene TRBJ1-1; 7 nucleotides match TRBD1. This chain's CDR3 is CASSRGQAVGTEAFF. The DNA of the CDR3 is TGTGCCAGCAGCCGCGGACAGGCGGTAGGCACTGAAGCTTTCTTT.